This entry lists 8 T cell receptor beta chains sequenced from one sample in a study of shared T cell receptors in the human thymus. Sequencing was performed with immunoSEQ multiplex PCR; in TCRdb, only in-frame clones are kept and a portion is missing. This sample has roughly 700,000 clones, with 88% found just once. These sequences were also reported in another study, on human thymus T cells.

Sequenced material: thymocytes. Source of these receptors: a boy in the first two years of life with a congenital heart defect.

V is TRBV11-3 and J is TRBJ2-7, with 11 bases aligning to TRBD2. With V trimmed by 5 bases and J by 2 bases, 11 bases remained unmatched. CDR1 is SGHNT, CDR2 YENEEA, per germline. This CDR3 contains 17 residues. The CDR3 loop is CASSLPRLAGTPYEQYF. The CDR3 DNA follows: TGTGCCAGCAGCCTCCCCCGACTAGCGGGGACCCCCTACGAGCAGTACTTC.

This clone was seen a few times. The V call is TRBV10-2, the J call TRBJ2-2; no clear D gene. The CDR3 contains 14 residues. CDR1 is WSHSY, CDR2 SAAADI, per germline. Deletions cut 2 bases from V and 3 bases from J, with 7 bases between. CDR3 nucleotide sequence: TGCGCCAGCAGTGAGCTCCGGGACACCGGGGAGCTGTTTTTT. Translating it yields CASSELRDTGELFF.

The chain uses TRBV1 and TRBJ2-1; the table's D call TRBD1 went unverified against the DNA. TRBV1 is given as a pseudogene. The CDR3 covers 16 residues. CDR3 DNA sequence: TGCACCAGCAGCCAAGATGGGGACAGTTCCTACAATGAGCAGTTCTTC. This gives the protein CTSSQDGDSSYNEQFF.

This clone was recorded a few times. V usage is TRBV7-9 and J usage is TRBJ2-3; D remains ambiguous. This CDR3 region has 13 residues. Germline values: CDR1 SEHNR, CDR2 FQNEAQ (reference sequence). V was clipped by 6 bases and J by 2 bases, with 9 bases between them. CDR3 loop: CASRRGPTDTQYF. The CDR3 coding sequence is TGTGCCAGCAGGCGTGGTCCCACAGATACGCAGTATTTT.

This clone showed up just once. The chain carries TRBV4-2 and TRBJ2-3; 9 bases agree with TRBD1. V trimming: 0 bases; J trimming: 2 bases; junction bases outside the gene matches: 3. CDR3 size: 16 residues. Germline V gene sequence: CDR1 LGHNA, CDR2 YNFKEQ. CDR3: CASSQDGTGPTDTQYF. CDR3 DNA: TGTGCCAGCAGCCAAGATGGGACAGGGCCCACAGATACGCAGTATTTT.

This chain uses TRBV6-6 with TRBJ2-1, with TRBD1 as a possible D gene (6 bases). This CDR3 has 14 residues. Germline CDR1 and CDR2: MNHNY and SVGAGI (reference sequence). Trimming cost V 8 bases and J 8 bases, with 19 bases left between them. The CDR3 loop reads CASLLGAQIHEQFF. CDR3 sequence (DNA): TGTGCCAGCTTGTTGGGGGCTCAAATCCATGAGCAGTTCTTC.

This chain links TRBV5-1 with TRBJ1-1; 10 bases are shared with TRBD1. With V trimmed by 0 bases and J by 1 base, 0 bases remained unmatched. This CDR3 is 15 amino acids long. CDR1 and CDR2 (germline): SGHRS, YFSETQ. CDR3 bases: TGCGCCAGCAGCTTGGGGGACAGGGGGAACACTGAAGCTTTCTTT. Amino acids: CASSLGDRGNTEAFF.

This chain uses TRBV7-2 with TRBJ2-7; the match to TRBD2 covers 11 bases. The CDR3 contains 18 residues. Germline CDR1 SGHTA, CDR2 FQGNSA. The junction had 15 bases not matched to a gene; V was cut back by 5 bases and J by 3 bases. The CDR3 bases are TGTGCCAGCAGCCCATTACTAGCGGGAGTTTGGCCCCACTACGAGCAGTACTTC. Its translation: CASSPLLAGVWPHYEQYF.